This T cell receptor beta chain originates from a study of cytomegalovirus exposure and HLA in healthy donors. About the research overall: There were about 85 million unique TCRs (from HLA-typed donors) in an early data release. Study-level findings and limits: TCR beta chain V- and J-gene trimming was linked, in a later analysis, to a missense variant in DCLRE1C. The listing of approximately 160 TCR beta chains classed them as cytomegalovirus-associated.

Germline CDR1 and CDR2: SNHLY and FYNNEI. This CDR3 comprises 15 residues. Trimming shortened V by 5 bases and J by 5 bases, and 15 bases separated the two germline ends. To note about this clone: Its cognate antigen is unknown.

PCR involved 60 Vbeta and 13 Jbeta primers. Only in-frame clones appear in the TCRdb table, and some are missing; sequencing was by immunoSEQ multiplex PCR. The profile shows 150,000 or so clones, 84% of them singletons. This TCR derives from a young man in good health and CMV-seronegative. This chain connects TRBV2 to TRBJ2-2; D is possibly TRBD2 (6 bases). The specimen sequenced was PBMCs. This CDR3 is CASSLLGTSTGELFF. The CDR3 coding sequence is TGTGCCAGCAGTCTCCTTGGGACTTCAACCGGGGAGCTGTTTTTT.